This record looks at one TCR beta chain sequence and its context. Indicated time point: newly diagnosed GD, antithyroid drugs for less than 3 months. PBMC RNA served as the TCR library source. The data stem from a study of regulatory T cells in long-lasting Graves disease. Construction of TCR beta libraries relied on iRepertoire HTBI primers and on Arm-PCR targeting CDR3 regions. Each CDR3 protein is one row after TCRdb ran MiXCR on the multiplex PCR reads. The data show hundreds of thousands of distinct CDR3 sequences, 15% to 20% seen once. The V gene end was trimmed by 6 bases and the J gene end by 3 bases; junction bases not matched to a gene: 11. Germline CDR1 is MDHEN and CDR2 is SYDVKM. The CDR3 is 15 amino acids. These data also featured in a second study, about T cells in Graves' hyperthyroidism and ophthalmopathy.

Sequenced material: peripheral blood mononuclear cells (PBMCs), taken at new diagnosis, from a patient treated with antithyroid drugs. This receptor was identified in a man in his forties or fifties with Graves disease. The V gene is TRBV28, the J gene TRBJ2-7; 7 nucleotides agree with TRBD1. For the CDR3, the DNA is TGTGCCAGCAGATCTTTACAGGGGTCGAACTACGAGCAGTACTTC. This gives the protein CASRSLQGSNYEQYF.